A single sample gave rise to the 22 T cell receptor beta chains below, sequenced in a study of Ad26.COV2.S vaccination and SARS-CoV-2 variants. The table came from immunoSEQ multiplex PCR; TCRdb's copy has only in-frame clones and leaves some out. The top ten clones hold 2% to 3% of a sample with fewer than 500,000 clones, 89% of them seen once. The treatment is: approximately 18 received Ad26.COV2.S at low or high dose, single or two shots; roughly five received placebo; per-sample allocation not given. Collection of the samples took place on day 63 after the first injection of vaccine or placebo. The starting material was peripheral blood, obtained in a trial of Ad26.COV2.S vaccine versus placebo. The receptors shown here come from a person aged 18-60 years who received the Ad26.COV2.S COVID-19 vaccine or a placebo.

V and J are TRBV5-4 and TRBJ1-4, with D perhaps TRBD1 (5 bases). The CDR3 contains 15 residues. V lost 5 bases, J lost 0 bases, and 11 bases lay in between. Looked up from germline, CDR1 is SGHNT and CDR2 is YYREEE (reference sequence). The CDR3 here is CASRRDLATNEKLFF. CDR3 sequence (DNA): TGTGCCAGCAGAAGGGACCTAGCAACTAATGAAAAACTGTTTTTT. The full variable domain, in which reference TRBV5-4 and TRBJ1-4 provide the parts outside the CDR3, is ETGVTQSPTHLIKTRGQQVTLRCSSQSGHNTVSWYQQALGQGPQFIFQYYREEENGRGNFPPRFSGLQFPNYSSELNVNALELDDSALYLCASRRDLATNEKLFFGSGTQLSVL.

The chain recombines TRBV7-9 with TRBJ2-3; no definite D call. The V end lost 5 bases, the J end lost 3 bases, and 15 bases lay between the germline ends. Germline CDR1 and CDR2: SEHNR and FQNEAQ (reference sequence). This CDR3 has 15 amino acids. The chain's CDR3 is CASSEEWSMTDTQYF. Written as DNA, the CDR3 is TGTGCCAGCAGCGAGGAGTGGTCGATGACAGATACGCAGTATTTT.

The genes are TRBV18 and TRBJ2-1; TRBD1 agrees at 10 bases. The ends lost 3 bases at V and 9 bases at J; junction bases unmatched: 5. The CDR3 covers 14 residues. Germline CDR1 KGHSH, CDR2 LQKENI. The CDR3 DNA sequence: TGTGCCAGCTCACCGGGACAGGGGTTGCGTGAGCAGTTCTTC. Protein: CASSPGQGLREQFF.

V is TRBV3-1 (or the pseudogene TRBV3-2) and J is TRBJ1-6, with 8 bases lining up with TRBD1. J gave up 8 bases and V 3 bases, and 6 bases lay outside the gene matches. The CDR3 loop spans 15 amino acids. Germline CDR1 LGHDT, CDR2 YNNKEL (reference sequence). The CDR3 region is CASSHQDRGDSPLHF. CDR3 DNA: TGTGCCAGCAGCCACCAAGACAGGGGAGATTCACCCCTCCACTTT.

The chain joins TRBV19 to TRBJ2-2, with unresolved D. Germline loops: CDR1 LNHDA, CDR2 SQIVND (reference sequence). The CDR3 totals 14 residues. Trimming shortened V by 2 bases and J by 5 bases, and 9 bases separated the two germline ends. CDR3 amino acids: CASSILEQTGELFF. The CDR3, as DNA: TGTGCCAGTAGTATATTGGAGCAGACCGGGGAGCTGTTTTTT.

The chain is built from TRBV3-1 (or the pseudogene TRBV3-2) and TRBJ2-1; maybe TRBD2 (5 bases). Trimming left V 1 base short and J 3 bases short, with 7 bases between. The length of the CDR3 is 14 residues. Germline V gene sequence: CDR1 LGHDT, CDR2 YNNKEL (reference sequence). CDR3 sequence: CASSQVLGYNEQFF. Here the CDR3 DNA reads TGTGCCAGCAGCCAAGTACTAGGCTACAATGAGCAGTTCTTC.

This chain links TRBV28 with TRBJ2-7; D may be TRBD2 (6 bases). This CDR3 has 15 amino acids. Looked up from germline, CDR1 is MDHEN and CDR2 is SYDVKM. The V gene lost 7 bases and the J gene lost 3 bases, with 19 bases spanning the gap. The DNA for the CDR3 is TGTGCCAGCATGGGGGGAACGGACGGACTCTACGAGCAGTACGTC. This translates into CASMGGTDGLYEQYV.

V usage is TRBV4-3 and J usage is TRBJ2-7; D ambiguous. Looked up from germline, CDR1 is LGHNA and CDR2 is YSLEER. Trimming left V 4 bases short and J 1 base short, with 8 bases between. CDR3 length: 13 amino acids. CDR3 in amino acids: CASSRRISYEQYF. The CDR3 nucleotides are TGCGCCAGCAGCCGCAGGATATCCTACGAGCAGTACTTC.

The J gene is TRBJ2-7, the V gene TRBV2, with D maybe TRBD1 (6 bases). Between the trimmed V and J ends, which lost 3 bases and 1 base, there was a span of 10 bases. Germline V CDR1 and CDR2: SNHLY, FYNNEI. This CDR3 is built from 14 residues. This chain's CDR3 is CASSDQGQSYEQYF. The CDR3 DNA follows: TGTGCCAGCAGTGACCAGGGGCAATCCTACGAGCAGTACTTC.

The V and J genes are TRBV3-1 (or the pseudogene TRBV3-2) and TRBJ1-1; D is uncertain. The CDR3 length is 13 residues. Germline CDR1 is LGHDT and CDR2 is YNNKEL (reference sequence). V was cut by 0 bases and J by 1 base, with 3 bases left in between. CDR3 in amino acids: CASSQERNTEAFF. CDR3 nucleotide sequence: TGTGCCAGCAGCCAAGAGAGGAACACTGAAGCTTTCTTT.

In regard to this clone: This CDR3 is also generated by other DNA sequences in the sample. The V call is TRBV6-2 or TRBV6-3, the J call TRBJ1-1; D uncertain. Per the germline V gene, CDR1 is MNHEY and CDR2 is SVGEGT. V lost 6 bases and J 5 bases, leaving 10 bases between the germline ends. The CDR3 has 12 amino acids. CDR3 nucleotides: TGTGCCAGCAGCTATGGACGGACTGAAGCTTTCTTT. This encodes CASSYGRTEAFF.

This chain joins TRBV6-2 or TRBV6-3 and TRBJ1-2; TRBD1 aligns across 12 bases. There are 17 residues in the CDR3. Trimming removed 3 bases from V and 7 bases from J; junction bases left unmatched: 12. Germline CDR1 MNHEY, CDR2 SVGEGT. The CDR3 DNA follows: TGTGCCAGCAGTTATTCTCGGCGAGGGGACAGGGGGCTTGGCTACACCTTC. This encodes CASSYSRRGDRGLGYTF.

The V and J genes are TRBV7-8 and TRBJ2-1, with TRBD2 matching 7 bases. V shed 1 base and J 4 bases; nucleotides not matched to a gene: 7. This CDR3 has 16 residues. CDR1 is SGHVS, CDR2 FQNEAQ, per germline. The CDR3 sequence: CASSLVSGAGYNEQFF. DNA of the CDR3: TGTGCCAGCAGCTTAGTCAGCGGGGCGGGTTACAATGAGCAGTTCTTC.

V is TRBV5-4 and J is TRBJ1-6; D is uncertain. V was cut by 1 base and J by 4 bases, with 0 bases left in between. This CDR3 has 12 residues. Per germline, CDR1 SGHNT and CDR2 YYREEE (reference sequence). The CDR3 is CASSLYNSPLHF. The CDR3, as DNA: TGTGCCAGCAGCTTGTATAATTCACCCCTCCACTTT.

The J gene is TRBJ2-3, the V gene TRBV30; D call uncertain. CDR1 is GTSNPN and CDR2 is SVGIG in the germline V gene (reference sequence). Trimming left V 2 bases short and J 1 base short, with 7 bases between. The CDR3 covers 13 residues. CDR3 residues: CAWSLSGTDTQYF. CDR3 sequence (DNA): TGTGCCTGGAGTCTGAGCGGCACAGATACGCAGTATTTT.

The rearrangement uses TRBV15 and TRBJ1-3; D unresolved. The germline V gene encodes CDR1 LNHNV and CDR2 YYDKDF (reference sequence). V was clipped by 4 bases and J by 0 bases, with 7 bases between them. This CDR3 is built from 14 residues. The CDR3 nucleotides read TGTGCCACCAGCAAGTTATTCTCTGGAAACACCATATATTTT. Protein sequence: CATSKLFSGNTIYF.

The chain employs TRBV4-2 and TRBJ1-3; D ambiguous. The V and J ends lost 4 bases and 2 bases respectively, with 12 bases between them. Germline-derived CDR1 and CDR2 are LGHNA and YNFKEQ. The CDR3 covers 15 residues. The CDR3 DNA reads TGTGCCAGCAGCCCCGACCGGGCGACTGGAAACACCATATATTTT. It encodes CASSPDRATGNTIYF.

The chain couples TRBV2 to TRBJ1-4; perhaps TRBD1 as D (5 bases). The CDR3 totals 14 residues. Germline V gene data show CDR1 as SNHLY and CDR2 as FYNNEI. V shed 5 bases and J shed 8 bases, with 15 bases lying between them. This CDR3 is CASSPTGFREKLFF. CDR3 nucleotides: TGTGCCAGCAGTCCAACAGGATTTAGGGAAAAACTGTTTTTT.

This clone was seen a single time. The chain employs TRBV24-1 and TRBJ1-1; D gene uncertain. Looked up from germline, CDR1 is KGHDR and CDR2 is SFDVKD. The V end was cut by 3 bases, the J end by 6 bases, with 10 bases between. This CDR3 has 13 amino acids. CDR3 DNA: TGTGCCACCAGTGATACATCAAAAGCTGAAGCTTTCTTT. Its protein product is CATSDTSKAEAFF.

CDR3 protein: CASSFLIGTEAFF. CDR3 bases: TGTGCCAGCAGCTTTCTAATTGGCACTGAAGCTTTCTTT. This chain uses TRBV7-3 with TRBJ1-1; D gene uncertain. Germline CDR1 SGHTA, CDR2 FQGTGA. Trimming took 3 bases from V and 4 from J, leaving 9 bases between them. The CDR3 totals 13 residues.

Concerning this clone: This specimen includes other DNA sequences encoding the same CDR3. The genes are TRBV5-1 and TRBJ1-1; TRBD1 is a possible D gene (5 bases). Germline loops: CDR1 SGHRS, CDR2 YFSETQ. CDR3 size: 14 residues. Trimming took 0 bases from V and 4 from J, leaving 10 bases between them. The CDR3 spells CASSLGVGGTEAFF. The CDR3 DNA reads TGCGCCAGCAGCTTGGGGGTTGGGGGCACTGAAGCTTTCTTT.

The J gene is TRBJ2-1, the V gene TRBV24-1, with D possibly TRBD2 on 6 matching bases. Germline values: CDR1 KGHDR, CDR2 SFDVKD. This CDR3 contains 17 residues. Trimming shortened V by 6 bases and J by 4 bases, and 21 bases separated the two germline ends. CDR3 sequence (DNA): TGTGCCACCAGTTCCCTCCCATCGGAGGGAGTGTACAATGAGCAGTTCTTC. This encodes CATSSLPSEGVYNEQFF.